One and the same sample provided the 10 T cell receptor beta chains below, sequenced in a study of T cell repertoires in cytomegalovirus infection. These receptors' targets are unknown. TCRdb reanalysed the reads using MiXCR and keeps one entry per CDR3 protein. The repertoire has about 570,000 distinct CDR3 sequences, under 45% of them found once; the top ten carry over 45%. Sequencing used cultured PBMCs, obtained from culture after CMV antigen stimulation. These receptors were collected from a human donor in good health (CMV status not recorded). Some clones in this sample may be carry-over from other donors' samples.

This chain links TRBV28 with TRBJ2-1; 8 positions match TRBD1. The V gene end was trimmed by 3 bases and the J gene end by 9 bases; junction bases not matched to a gene: 13. Germline V lookup: CDR1 MDHEN, CDR2 SYDVKM. The length of the CDR3 is 16 residues. The CDR3: CASSFGQGATWSEQFF. In nucleotides, the CDR3 is TGTGCCAGCAGTTTCGGGCAGGGGGCGACTTGGAGTGAGCAGTTCTTC.

This clonotype was seen once. The chain couples TRBV3-1 to TRBJ2-7; D tentatively fits TRBD1 or TRBD2 (7 bases each). Trimming took 0 bases from V and 4 from J, leaving 16 bases between them. This CDR3 region has 16 residues. CDR1 and CDR2 (germline): LGHDT, YNNKEL (reference sequence). The DNA for the CDR3 is TGTGCCAGCAGCCAAGACTGGACTAGGGGGCCTTACGAGCAGTACTTC. Its protein is CASSQDWTRGPYEQYF.

This clonotype was counted a few times. The chain combines TRBV11-2 with TRBJ2-1, with D possibly being TRBD2 (5 bases). CDR3 size: 14 residues. Germline loops: CDR1 SGHAT, CDR2 FQNNGV. V lost 8 bases and J lost 0, with 11 bases in between. The CDR3 sequence is CASLGGPSYNEQFF. DNA for the CDR3: TGTGCCAGCCTGGGCGGGCCCTCCTACAATGAGCAGTTCTTC.

This clonotype was detected only a few times. This chain links TRBV11-2 with TRBJ2-1; D is perhaps TRBD1 or TRBD2 (6 bases each). CDR3 size: 13 residues. The germline gives CDR1 SGHAT, CDR2 FQNNGV. Between the trimmed V and J ends, which lost 2 bases and 10 bases, there was a span of 12 bases. In DNA form, the CDR3 reads TGTGCCAGCAGCTTAAGGGGGGTGGGGGAGCAGTTCTTC. As protein: CASSLRGVGEQFF.

This clonotype appeared a few times. The chain uses TRBV7-2 and TRBJ2-1; D is possibly TRBD2 (6 bases). Trimming shortened V by 5 bases and J by 9 bases, and 20 bases separated the two germline ends. Germline CDR1 is SGHTA and CDR2 is FQGNSA. The CDR3 sequence is 15 residues long. The CDR3 DNA reads as TGTGCCAGCAGCCGGGACTCCCCTGTGGGTCGTGAGCAGTTCTTC. Translating gives CASSRDSPVGREQFF.

This chain links TRBV3-1 with TRBJ2-7; TRBD2 agrees at 10 bases. V shed 0 bases and J 3 bases; nucleotides not matched to a gene: 8. The length of the CDR3 is 17 residues. CDR1 LGHDT and CDR2 YNNKEL come from the germline V gene (reference sequence). The CDR3 here is CASSQEEGLAGDYEQYF. The CDR3 coding sequence is TGTGCCAGCAGCCAAGAGGAGGGGCTAGCGGGGGACTACGAGCAGTACTTC.

The V gene is TRBV7-6, the J gene TRBJ2-3; tentative D call: TRBD2 (5 bases). This CDR3 contains 13 residues. Germline loops: CDR1 SGHVS, CDR2 FNYEAQ. Trimming took 5 bases from V and 4 from J, leaving 10 bases between them. The CDR3 DNA follows: TGTGCCAGCAGCGACACTAGGGCAGATACGCAGTATTTT. It specifies CASSDTRADTQYF.

J is TRBJ2-3 and V is TRBV19; D gene ambiguous. Germline-derived CDR1 and CDR2 are LNHDA and SQIVND (reference sequence). This CDR3 has 15 amino acids. Trimming took off 4 bases at V and 5 bases at J, with 16 bases between the two ends. The CDR3 coding sequence is TGTGCCAGTAGTAATGGTCGGGTAACCGGAGATACGCAGTATTTT. Translating gives CASSNGRVTGDTQYF.

The chain joins TRBV5-6 to TRBJ2-7, with 7 positions matching TRBD1. This CDR3 comprises 16 residues. V shed 0 bases and J 6 bases; nucleotides not matched to a gene: 12. Germline CDR1 and CDR2: SGHDT and YYEEEE. CDR3 nucleotide sequence: TGTGCCAGCAGCTTGGGAGACAGGGATCATCCTACCGAGCAGTACTTC. Protein: CASSLGDRDHPTEQYF.

This clonotype was counted between two and nine times. The V gene is TRBV11-2, the J gene TRBJ1-3; D not resolved. The CDR3 sequence is 12 residues long. Trimming removed 5 bases at V and 4 bases at J, with 6 bases between. Per germline, CDR1 SGHAT and CDR2 FQNNGV. CDR3 residues: CASSPVGNTIYF. In DNA form, the CDR3 reads TGTGCCAGCAGCCCCGTGGGAAACACCATATATTTT.